The 2 T cell receptor beta chains in this list originate from one sample, sequenced in a study of T cell responses to AZD1222 COVID-19 vaccine. TCRdb's table, derived via immunoSEQ multiplex PCR, lists solely in-frame clones and lacks some. The sample consists of some 120,000 clones, about 89% of them appearing once. Sequencing used peripheral blood, obtained on day 0 of AZD1222 vaccination. The receptors here all came from an adult in good health.

V and J are TRBV19 and TRBJ2-4; 14 bases line up with TRBD2. This CDR3 has 17 residues. The trim removed 4 bases at V and 8 bases at J, leaving 10 bases unmatched. From germline, CDR1 is LNHDA and CDR2 SQIVND (reference sequence). DNA for the CDR3: TGTGCCAGTAGTAGGTCTGGGGGACTAGCGGGAGTTGACATTCAGTACTTC. It encodes CASSRSGGLAGVDIQYF. The full variable domain, completed using reference TRBV19 and TRBJ2-4, is DGGITQSPKYLFRKEGQNVTLSCEQNLNHDAMYWYRQDPGQGLRLIYYSQIVNDFQKGDIAEGYSVSREKKESFPLTVTSAQKNPTAFYLCASSRSGGLAGVDIQYFGAGTRLSVL.

The chain's CDR3 is CASSLALAGFQETQYF. The CDR3 DNA is TGCGCCAGCAGCTTGGCGCTAGCGGGGTTCCAAGAGACCCAGTACTTC. The chain recombines TRBV5-1 with TRBJ2-5; TRBD2 matches 9 bases. CDR1 and CDR2 (germline): SGHRS, YFSETQ. CDR3 length equals 16 residues. The ends lost 0 bases at V and 1 base at J; junction bases unmatched: 4.